This T cell receptor (beta chain) comes out of a study of cytomegalovirus exposure and HLA in healthy donors. Study observations and caveats: Later work associated roughly 15,000 TCR beta sequences with HLA alleles at 0.05 false discovery rate.

In the PCR, 60 Vbeta and 13 Jbeta primers were used. This table comes from immunoSEQ multiplex PCR, and its TCRdb copy is limited to in-frame clones, with some not included. Of some 140,000 clones in the sample, over 65% were seen once. With regard to this clone: Its target is not known.

Healthy people donating bone marrow made up the donors. The study sampled nominally healthy donors, though unrecorded immune exposures were likely. The germline V and J ends were trimmed by 2 bases and 8 bases, with 12 bases remaining between them. Germline CDR1 and CDR2: MNHEY and SVGAGI. This CDR3 is 13 amino acids long. The sample comprised PBMCs. The V call is TRBV6-5, the J call TRBJ1-1, with D perhaps TRBD1 (6 bases). This TCR was sampled from a man aged 45-60 years in good health and CMV-seronegative. Here the CDR3 DNA reads TGTGCCAGCAGTTACCCCGGGACAACGGAAGCTTTCTTT. Translated: CASSYPGTTEAFF.